Below, one TCR beta chain is given with its context. Produced via immunoSEQ multiplex PCR; TCRdb's table is partial and in-frame only. The table shows around 3,000 clones, with around 82% occurring only once. These data belong to a study of T cells after posttransplantation cyclophosphamide. The CDR3 contains 18 residues. Trimming at V came to 0 bases and at J to 8 bases, leaving 14 bases not matched to a gene. The V gene's germline CDR1 is SEHNR and CDR2 FQNEAQ (reference sequence). V usage is TRBV7-9 and J usage is TRBJ1-5, with 9 bases fitting TRBD1. The TCR sequence derives from a woman aged 60 to 75 in good health, CMV-negative, and a related stem cell transplant donor. Input material: memory CD8+ T cells sorted from blood. CDR3: CASSLATTLHRGLEPQHF. The CDR3 DNA is TGTGCCAGCAGCTTAGCGACAACCTTACACAGGGGGCTAGAGCCCCAGCATTTT.